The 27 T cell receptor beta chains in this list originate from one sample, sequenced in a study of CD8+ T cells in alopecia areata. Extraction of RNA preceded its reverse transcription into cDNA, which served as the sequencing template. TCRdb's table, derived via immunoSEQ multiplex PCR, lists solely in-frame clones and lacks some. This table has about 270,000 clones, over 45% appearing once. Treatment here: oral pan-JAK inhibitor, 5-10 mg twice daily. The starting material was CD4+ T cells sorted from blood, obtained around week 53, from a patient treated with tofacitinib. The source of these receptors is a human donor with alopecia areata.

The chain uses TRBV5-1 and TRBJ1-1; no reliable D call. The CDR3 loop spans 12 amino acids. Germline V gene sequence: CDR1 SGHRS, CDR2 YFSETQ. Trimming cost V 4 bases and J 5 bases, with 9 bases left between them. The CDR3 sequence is CASSPGETEAFF. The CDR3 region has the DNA TGCGCCAGCAGCCCGGGTGAGACTGAAGCTTTCTTT.

The DNA of the CDR3 is TGTGCCAGCAGCGCCGGGACTAGATCGTTACATGAGCAGTTCTTC. The encoded protein is CASSAGTRSLHEQFF. This chain links TRBV6-1 with TRBJ2-1; 8 nucleotides align to TRBD2. The ends lost 6 bases at V and 8 bases at J; junction bases unmatched: 12. The CDR3 is 15 amino acids. Looked up from germline, CDR1 is MNHNS and CDR2 is SASEGT.

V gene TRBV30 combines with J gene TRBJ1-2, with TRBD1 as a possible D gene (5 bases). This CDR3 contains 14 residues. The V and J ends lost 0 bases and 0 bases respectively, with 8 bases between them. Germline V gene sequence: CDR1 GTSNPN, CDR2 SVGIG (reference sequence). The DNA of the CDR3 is TGTGCCTGGAGTGTCCAGGGAGCTAACTATGGCTACACCTTC. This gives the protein CAWSVQGANYGYTF.

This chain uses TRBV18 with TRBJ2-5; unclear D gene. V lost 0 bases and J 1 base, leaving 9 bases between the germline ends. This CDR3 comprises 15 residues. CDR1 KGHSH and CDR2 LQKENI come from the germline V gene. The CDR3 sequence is CASSPPELRQETQYF. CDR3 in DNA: TGTGCCAGCTCACCACCGGAGCTGCGCCAAGAGACCCAGTACTTC.

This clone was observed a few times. The CDR3 region has the DNA TGCAGCGTGACAGTGGATAATCAGCCCCAGCATTTT. Translation gives CSVTVDNQPQHF. This chain joins TRBV29-1 and TRBJ1-5; perhaps TRBD1 as D (5 bases). The CDR3 sequence is 12 residues long. Per germline, CDR1 SQVTM and CDR2 ANQGSEA. V dropped 6 bases and J dropped 4 bases, with 10 bases sitting between them.

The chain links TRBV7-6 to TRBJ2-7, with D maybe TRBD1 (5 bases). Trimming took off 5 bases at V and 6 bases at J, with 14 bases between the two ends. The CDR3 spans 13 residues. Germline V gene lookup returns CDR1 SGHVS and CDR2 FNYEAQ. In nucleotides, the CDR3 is TGTGCCAGCAGCCGTTCGGGCAGGGCCGAGCAGTACTTC. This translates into CASSRSGRAEQYF.

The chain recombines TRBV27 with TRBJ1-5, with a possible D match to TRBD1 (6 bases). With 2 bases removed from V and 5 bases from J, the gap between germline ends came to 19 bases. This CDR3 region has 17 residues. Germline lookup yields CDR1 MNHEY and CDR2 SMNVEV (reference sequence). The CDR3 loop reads CASSLLSPRDTDQPQHF. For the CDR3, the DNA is TGTGCCAGCAGTTTACTTTCGCCCCGGGACACTGATCAGCCCCAGCATTTT.

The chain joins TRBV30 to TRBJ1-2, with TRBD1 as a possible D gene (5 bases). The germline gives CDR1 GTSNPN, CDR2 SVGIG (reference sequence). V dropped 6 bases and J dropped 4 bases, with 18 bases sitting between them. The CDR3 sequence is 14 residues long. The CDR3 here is CACPSPPGFYGYTF. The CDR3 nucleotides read TGTGCCTGTCCCTCCCCCCCAGGGTTCTATGGCTACACCTTC.

The CDR3 protein is CASSHAEYQETQYF. The CDR3 nucleotides are TGTGCCAGCAGCCACGCGGAGTACCAAGAGACCCAGTACTTC. The V call is TRBV7-8, the J call TRBJ2-5; no reliable D call. Trimming cost V 5 bases and J 0 bases, with 10 bases left between them. The CDR3 sequence is 14 residues long. Per the germline V gene, CDR1 is SGHVS and CDR2 is FQNEAQ.

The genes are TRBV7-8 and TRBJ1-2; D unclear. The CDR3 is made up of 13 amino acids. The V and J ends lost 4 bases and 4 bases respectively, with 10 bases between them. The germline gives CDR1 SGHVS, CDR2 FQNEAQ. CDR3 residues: CASSYIPGYGYTF. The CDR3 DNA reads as TGTGCCAGCAGCTATATCCCCGGCTATGGCTACACCTTC. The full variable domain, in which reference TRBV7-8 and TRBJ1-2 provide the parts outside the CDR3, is GAGVSQSPRYKVAKRGQDVALRCDPISGHVSLFWYQQALGQGPEFLTYFQNEAQLDKSGLPSDRFFAERPEGSVSTLKIQRTQQEDSAVYLCASSYIPGYGYTFGSGTRLTVV.

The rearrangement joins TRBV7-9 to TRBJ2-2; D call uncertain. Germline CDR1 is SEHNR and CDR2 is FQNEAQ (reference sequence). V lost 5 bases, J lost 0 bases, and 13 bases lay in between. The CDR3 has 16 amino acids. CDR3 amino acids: CASSPFSTANTGELFF. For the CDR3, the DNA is TGTGCCAGCAGCCCCTTCAGCACAGCGAACACCGGGGAGCTGTTTTTT. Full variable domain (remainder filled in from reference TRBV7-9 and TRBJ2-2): DTGVSQNPRHKITKRGQNVTFRCDPISEHNRLYWYRQTLGQGPEFLTYFQNEAQLEKSRLLSDRFSAERPKGSFSTLEIQRTEQGDSAMYLCASSPFSTANTGELFFGEGSRLTVL.

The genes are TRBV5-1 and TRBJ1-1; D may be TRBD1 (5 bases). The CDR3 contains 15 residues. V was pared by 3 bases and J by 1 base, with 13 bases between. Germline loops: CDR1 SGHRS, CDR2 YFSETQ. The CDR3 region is CASSYGAGWNTEAFF. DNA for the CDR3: TGCGCCAGCAGCTATGGAGCAGGGTGGAACACTGAAGCTTTCTTT.

CDR3 loop: CASSIGLAGGNEQFF. The DNA for the CDR3 is TGCGCCAGCAGCATCGGACTAGCGGGGGGTAATGAGCAGTTCTTC. V usage is TRBV5-1 and J usage is TRBJ2-1; 14 bases agree with TRBD2. With 4 bases clipped from V and 7 bases from J, the junction kept 4 bases outside the gene matches. The germline gives CDR1 SGHRS, CDR2 YFSETQ. The CDR3 sequence is 15 residues long.

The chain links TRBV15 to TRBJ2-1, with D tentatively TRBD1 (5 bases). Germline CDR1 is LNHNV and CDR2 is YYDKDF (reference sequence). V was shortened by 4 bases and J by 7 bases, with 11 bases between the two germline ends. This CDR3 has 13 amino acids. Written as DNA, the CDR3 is TGTGCCACCAGCACGAGAAGGGGAAATGAGCAGTTCTTC. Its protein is CATSTRRGNEQFF. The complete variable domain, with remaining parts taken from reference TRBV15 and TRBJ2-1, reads DAMVIQNPRYQVTQFGKPVTLSCSQTLNHNVMYWYQQKSSQAPKLLFHYYDKDFNNEADTPDNFQSRRPNTSFCFLDIRSPGLGDTAMYLCATSTRRGNEQFFGPGTRLTVL.

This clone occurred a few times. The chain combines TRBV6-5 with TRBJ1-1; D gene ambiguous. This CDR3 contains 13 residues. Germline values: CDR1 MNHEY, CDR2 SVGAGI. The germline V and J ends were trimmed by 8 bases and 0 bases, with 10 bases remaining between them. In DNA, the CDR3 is TGTGCCAGCCATGACCGAATGAACACTGAAGCTTTCTTT. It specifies CASHDRMNTEAFF.

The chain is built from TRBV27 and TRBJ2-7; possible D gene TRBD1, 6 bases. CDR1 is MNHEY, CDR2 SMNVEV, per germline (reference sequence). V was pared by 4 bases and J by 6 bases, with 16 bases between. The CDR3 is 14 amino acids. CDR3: CASSSSWGPFEQYF. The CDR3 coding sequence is TGTGCCAGCAGTTCTAGCTGGGGGCCCTTCGAGCAGTACTTC.

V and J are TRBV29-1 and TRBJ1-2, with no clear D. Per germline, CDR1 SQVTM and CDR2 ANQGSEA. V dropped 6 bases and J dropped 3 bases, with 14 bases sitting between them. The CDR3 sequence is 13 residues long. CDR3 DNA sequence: TGCAGCGTCCGGCGTCGTTCCGACTATGGCTACACCTTC. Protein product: CSVRRRSDYGYTF.

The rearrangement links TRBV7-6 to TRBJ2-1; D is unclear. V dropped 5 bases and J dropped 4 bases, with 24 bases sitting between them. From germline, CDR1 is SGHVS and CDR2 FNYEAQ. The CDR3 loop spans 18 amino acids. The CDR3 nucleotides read TGTGCCAGCAGCCCACAAGATAGATCGTTTGTTGGGTACAATGAGCAGTTCTTC. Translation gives CASSPQDRSFVGYNEQFF.

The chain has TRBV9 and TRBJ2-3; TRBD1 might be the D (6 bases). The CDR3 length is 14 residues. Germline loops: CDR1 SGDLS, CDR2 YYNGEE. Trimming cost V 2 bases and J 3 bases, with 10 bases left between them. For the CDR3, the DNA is TGTGCCAGCAGCGTCCCCAGGGGAACAGATACGCAGTATTTT. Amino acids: CASSVPRGTDTQYF.

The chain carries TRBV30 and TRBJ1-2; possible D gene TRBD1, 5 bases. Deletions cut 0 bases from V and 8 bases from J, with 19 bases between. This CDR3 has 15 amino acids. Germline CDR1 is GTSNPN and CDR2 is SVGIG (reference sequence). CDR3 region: CAWSVLQGRNGGYTF. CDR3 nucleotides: TGTGCCTGGAGTGTTCTCCAGGGAAGGAACGGCGGCTACACCTTC.

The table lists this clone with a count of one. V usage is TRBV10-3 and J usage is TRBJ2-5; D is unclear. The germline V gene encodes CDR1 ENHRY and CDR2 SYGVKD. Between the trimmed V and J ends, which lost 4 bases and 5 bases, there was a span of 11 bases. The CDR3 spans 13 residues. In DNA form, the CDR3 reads TGTGCCATCAGTGGAGAAGCTCGGGAGACCCAGTACTTC. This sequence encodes CAISGEARETQYF.

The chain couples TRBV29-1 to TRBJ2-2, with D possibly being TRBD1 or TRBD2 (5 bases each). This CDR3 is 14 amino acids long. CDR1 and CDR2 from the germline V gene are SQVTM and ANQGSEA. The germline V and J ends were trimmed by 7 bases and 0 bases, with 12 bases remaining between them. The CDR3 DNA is TGCAGCGCAGGGACCACCGCGAACACCGGGGAGCTGTTTTTT. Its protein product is CSAGTTANTGELFF.

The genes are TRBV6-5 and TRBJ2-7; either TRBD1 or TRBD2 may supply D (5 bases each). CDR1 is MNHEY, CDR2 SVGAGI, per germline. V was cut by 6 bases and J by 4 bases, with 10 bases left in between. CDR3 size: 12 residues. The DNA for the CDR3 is TGTGCCAGCAGGGGGGTGTGGTACGAGCAGTACTTC. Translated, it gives CASRGVWYEQYF.

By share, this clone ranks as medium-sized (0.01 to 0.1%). The CDR3 protein is CASSIGTVPGYTF. The DNA of the CDR3 is TGTGCCAGTAGTATTGGGACCGTTCCTGGCTACACCTTC. V and J are TRBV19 and TRBJ1-2; D is perhaps TRBD1 (5 bases). Trimming removed 3 bases from V and 7 bases from J, with 12 bases in between. Germline V gives CDR1 LNHDA, CDR2 SQIVND (reference sequence). The CDR3 spans 13 residues.

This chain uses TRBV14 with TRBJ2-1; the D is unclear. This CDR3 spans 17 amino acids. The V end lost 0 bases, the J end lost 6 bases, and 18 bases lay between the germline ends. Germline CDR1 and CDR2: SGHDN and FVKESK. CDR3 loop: CASSQDKNSPPGNEQFF. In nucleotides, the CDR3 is TGTGCCAGCAGCCAAGATAAGAACAGCCCCCCCGGCAATGAGCAGTTCTTC.

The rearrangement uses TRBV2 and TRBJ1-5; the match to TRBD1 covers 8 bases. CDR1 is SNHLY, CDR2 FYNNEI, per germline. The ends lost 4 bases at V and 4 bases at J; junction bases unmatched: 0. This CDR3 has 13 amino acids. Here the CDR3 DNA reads TGTGCCAGCAGTGGGACAGGGAATCAGCCCCAGCATTTT. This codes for CASSGTGNQPQHF.

CDR3 bases: TGTGCCAGTAGTATAGGACAGGCGCTCTCTGGGGCCAACGTCCTGACTTTC. Its protein product is CASSIGQALSGANVLTF. The chain joins TRBV19 to TRBJ2-6; the D gene is possibly TRBD1 (6 bases). Trimming cost V 1 base and J 0 bases, with 10 bases left between them. CDR3 length: 17 residues. Germline assignment: CDR1 LNHDA and CDR2 SQIVND (reference sequence). Filled out from reference TRBV19 and TRBJ2-6, the complete variable domain reads DGGITQSPKYLFRKEGQNVTLSCEQNLNHDAMYWYRQDPGQGLRLIYYSQIVNDFQKGDIAEGYSVSREKKESFPLTVTSAQKNPTAFYLCASSIGQALSGANVLTFGAGSRLTVL.